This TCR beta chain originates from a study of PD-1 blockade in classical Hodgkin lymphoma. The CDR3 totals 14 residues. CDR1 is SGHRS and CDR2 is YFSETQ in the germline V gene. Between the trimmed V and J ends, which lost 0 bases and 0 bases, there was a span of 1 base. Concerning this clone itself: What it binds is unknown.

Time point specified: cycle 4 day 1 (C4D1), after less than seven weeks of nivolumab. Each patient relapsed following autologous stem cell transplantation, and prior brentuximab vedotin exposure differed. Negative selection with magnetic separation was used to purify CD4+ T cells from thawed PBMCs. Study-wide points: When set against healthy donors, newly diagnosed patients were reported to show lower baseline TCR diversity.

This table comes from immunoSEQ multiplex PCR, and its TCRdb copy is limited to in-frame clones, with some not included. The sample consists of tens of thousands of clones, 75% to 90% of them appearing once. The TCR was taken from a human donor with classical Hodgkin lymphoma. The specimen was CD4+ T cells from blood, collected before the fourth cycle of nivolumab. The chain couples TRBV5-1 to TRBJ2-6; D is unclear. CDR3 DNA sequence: TGCGCCAGCAGCTTGGACTCTGGGGCCAACGTCCTGACTTTC. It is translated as CASSLDSGANVLTF.